Sequencing of this T cell receptor (beta chain) was carried out in a study of CD8 T cells in ankylosing spondylitis. Study-level results: Certain motif variants had earlier appeared in reactive arthritis synovial fluid and blood. Characteristic of ankylosing spondylitis blood, it appeared, was a TCR beta motif comprising eight highly homologous variants. Clones tied to disease were said to be significantly enriched in matched ankylosing spondylitis synovial fluid. Disease-associated clones were CD8+ and fairly uncommon in peripheral blood.

A word on this clonotype: Its target is unknown.

Quantitative 5'-RACE with molecular barcodes produced the TCR beta libraries. TCRdb fed the 5' RACE reads into MiXCR, producing one record per CDR3 protein. Among fewer than 250,000 distinct CDR3 sequences listed, around 20% were seen once. There are 15 residues in the CDR3. CDR1 is MNHNS, CDR2 SASEGT, per germline. Trimming cost V 0 bases and J 1 base; bases outside gene matches: 2. The sample was blood, either unsorted or a sorted T cell fraction (not recorded which). The chain recombines TRBV6-1 with TRBJ1-1, with TRBD1 matching 7 bases. This clonotype was obtained from a male donor with ankylosing spondylitis. CDR3 protein: CASSEARTGNTEAFF. CDR3 coding DNA: TGTGCCAGCAGTGAAGCGAGGACAGGGAACACTGAAGCTTTCTTT.